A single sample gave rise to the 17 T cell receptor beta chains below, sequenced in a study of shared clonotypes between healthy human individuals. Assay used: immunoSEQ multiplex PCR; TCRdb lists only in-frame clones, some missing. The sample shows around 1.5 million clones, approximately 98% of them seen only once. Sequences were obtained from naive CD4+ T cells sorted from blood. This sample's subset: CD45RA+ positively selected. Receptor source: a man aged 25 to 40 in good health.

The CDR3 region has the DNA TGTGCCAGCAGCTTCAAGGGTTCCTACAATGAGCAGTTCTTC. Its translation: CASSFKGSYNEQFF. The J gene is TRBJ2-1, the V gene TRBV5-5, with D unresolved. Trimming removed 2 bases at V and 1 base at J, with 7 bases between. The germline V gene has CDR1 SGHKS and CDR2 YYEKEE (reference sequence). There are 14 residues in the CDR3.

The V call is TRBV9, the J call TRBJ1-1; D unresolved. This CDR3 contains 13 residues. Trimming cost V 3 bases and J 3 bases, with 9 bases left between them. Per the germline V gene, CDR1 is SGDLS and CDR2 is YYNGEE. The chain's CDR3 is CASSDGRYTEAFF. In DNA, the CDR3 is TGTGCCAGCAGCGACGGACGGTACACTGAAGCTTTCTTT.

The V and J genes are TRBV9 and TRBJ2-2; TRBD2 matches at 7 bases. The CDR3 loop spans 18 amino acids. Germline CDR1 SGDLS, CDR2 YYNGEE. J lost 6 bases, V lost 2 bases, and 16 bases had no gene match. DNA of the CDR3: TGTGCCAGCAGCGTTGTACCCGCCGGGACTATAAATCCCGGGGAGCTGTTTTTT. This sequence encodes CASSVVPAGTINPGELFF.

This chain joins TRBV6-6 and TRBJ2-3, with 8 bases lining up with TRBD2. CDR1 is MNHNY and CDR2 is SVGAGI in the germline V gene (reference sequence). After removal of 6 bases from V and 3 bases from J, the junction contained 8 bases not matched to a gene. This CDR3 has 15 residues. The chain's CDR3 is CASRQGLVGTDTQYF. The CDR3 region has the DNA TGTGCCAGCAGACAGGGACTAGTTGGGACAGATACGCAGTATTTT.

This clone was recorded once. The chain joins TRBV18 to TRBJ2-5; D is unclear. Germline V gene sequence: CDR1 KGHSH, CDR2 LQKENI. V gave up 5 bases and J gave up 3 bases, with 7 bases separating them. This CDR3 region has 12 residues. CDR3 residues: CASSVKEETQYF. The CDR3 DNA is TGTGCCAGCTCAGTAAAAGAAGAGACCCAGTACTTC.

The CDR3 loop reads CASTIHSDTQYF. DNA of the CDR3: TGTGCCAGCACTATACATTCAGATACGCAGTATTTT. The gene calls are TRBV11-3 and TRBJ2-3, with no clear D. V lost 7 bases and J 4 bases, leaving 9 bases between the germline ends. The CDR3 has 12 amino acids. Germline CDR1 and CDR2: SGHNT and YENEEA. Full variable domain (rest looked up from reference TRBV11-3 and TRBJ2-3): EAGVVQSPRYKIIEKKQPVAFWCNPISGHNTLYWYLQNLGQGPELLIRYENEEAVDDSQLPKDRFSAERLKGVDSTLKIQPAELGDSAVYLCASTIHSDTQYFGPGTRLTVL.

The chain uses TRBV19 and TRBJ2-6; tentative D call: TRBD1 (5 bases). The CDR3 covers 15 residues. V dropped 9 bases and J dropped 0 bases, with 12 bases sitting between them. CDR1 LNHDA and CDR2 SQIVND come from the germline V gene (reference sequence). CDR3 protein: CASYDSNSGANVLTF. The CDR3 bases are TGTGCCAGCTACGACAGTAACTCTGGGGCCAACGTCCTGACTTTC.

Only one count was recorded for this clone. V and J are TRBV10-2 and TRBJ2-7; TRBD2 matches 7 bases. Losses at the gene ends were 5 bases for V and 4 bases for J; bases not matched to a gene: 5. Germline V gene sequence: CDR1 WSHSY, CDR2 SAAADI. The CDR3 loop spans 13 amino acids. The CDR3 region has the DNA TGCGCCAGCAGTAGCGGGACCGGATACGAGCAGTACTTC. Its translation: CASSSGTGYEQYF.

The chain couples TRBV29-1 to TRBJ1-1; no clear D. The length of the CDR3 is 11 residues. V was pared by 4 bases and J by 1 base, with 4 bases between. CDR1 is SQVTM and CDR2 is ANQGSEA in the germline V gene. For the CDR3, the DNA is TGCAGCGTTGGAGAGAACACTGAAGCTTTCTTT. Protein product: CSVGENTEAFF.

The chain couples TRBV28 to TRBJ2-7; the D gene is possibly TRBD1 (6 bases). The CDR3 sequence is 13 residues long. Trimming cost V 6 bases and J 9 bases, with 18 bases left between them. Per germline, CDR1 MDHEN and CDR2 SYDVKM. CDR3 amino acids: CASSYETGSGQYF. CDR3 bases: TGTGCCAGCAGCTACGAGACAGGATCGGGGCAGTACTTC. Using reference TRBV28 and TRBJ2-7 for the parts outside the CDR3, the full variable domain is DVKVTQSSRYLVKRTGEKVFLECVQDMDHENMFWYRQDPGLGLRLIYFSYDVKMKEKGDIPEGYSVSREKKERFSLILESASTNQTSMYLCASSYETGSGQYFGPGTRLTVT.

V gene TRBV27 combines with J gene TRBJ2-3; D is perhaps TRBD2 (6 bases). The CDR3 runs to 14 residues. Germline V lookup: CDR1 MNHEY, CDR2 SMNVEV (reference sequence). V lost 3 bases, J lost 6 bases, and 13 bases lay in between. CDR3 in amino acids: CASSFGLGRDTQYF. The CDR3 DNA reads TGTGCCAGCAGTTTCGGACTGGGGAGGGATACGCAGTATTTT.

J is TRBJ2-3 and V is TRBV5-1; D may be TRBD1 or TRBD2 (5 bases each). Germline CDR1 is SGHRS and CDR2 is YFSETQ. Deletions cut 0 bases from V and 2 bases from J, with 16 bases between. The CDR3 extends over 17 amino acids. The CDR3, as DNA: TGCGCCAGCAGCTTGGTCGCTCTGGGACCATCCACAGATACGCAGTATTTT. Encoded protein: CASSLVALGPSTDTQYF.

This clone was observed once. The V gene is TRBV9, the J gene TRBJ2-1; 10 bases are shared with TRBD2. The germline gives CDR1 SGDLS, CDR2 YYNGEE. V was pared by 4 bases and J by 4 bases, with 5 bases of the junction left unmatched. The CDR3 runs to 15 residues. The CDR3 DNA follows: TGTGCCAGCAGCACCCGGACTAGCGGATACAATGAGCAGTTCTTC. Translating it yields CASSTRTSGYNEQFF.

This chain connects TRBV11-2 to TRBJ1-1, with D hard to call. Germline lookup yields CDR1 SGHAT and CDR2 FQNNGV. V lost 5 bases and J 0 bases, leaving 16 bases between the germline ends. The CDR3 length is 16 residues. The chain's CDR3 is CASSLPQRTMNTEAFF. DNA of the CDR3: TGTGCCAGCAGCCTACCACAACGGACGATGAACACTGAAGCTTTCTTT.

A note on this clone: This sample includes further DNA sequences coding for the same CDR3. This chain's CDR3 is CATSRGDRGSEQYF. CDR3 sequence (DNA): TGTGCCACCAGCAGAGGGGACAGGGGTAGCGAGCAGTACTTC. This chain connects TRBV15 to TRBJ2-7, with 10 bases fitting TRBD1. Germline V CDR1 and CDR2: LNHNV, YYDKDF (reference sequence). Losses at the gene ends were 1 base for V and 6 bases for J; bases not matched to a gene: 3. The CDR3 contains 14 residues. Using reference TRBV15 and TRBJ2-7 for the parts outside the CDR3, the full variable domain is DAMVIQNPRYQVTQFGKPVTLSCSQTLNHNVMYWYQQKSSQAPKLLFHYYDKDFNNEADTPDNFQSRRPNTSFCFLDIRSPGLGDTAMYLCATSRGDRGSEQYFGPGTRLTVT.

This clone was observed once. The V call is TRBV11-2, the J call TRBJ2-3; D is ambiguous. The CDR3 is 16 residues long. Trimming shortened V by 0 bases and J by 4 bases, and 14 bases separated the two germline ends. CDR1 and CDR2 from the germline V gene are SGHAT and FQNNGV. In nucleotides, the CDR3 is TGTGCCAGCAGCTTAGATGGAACCGGACGTGCAGATACGCAGTATTTT. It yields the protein CASSLDGTGRADTQYF.

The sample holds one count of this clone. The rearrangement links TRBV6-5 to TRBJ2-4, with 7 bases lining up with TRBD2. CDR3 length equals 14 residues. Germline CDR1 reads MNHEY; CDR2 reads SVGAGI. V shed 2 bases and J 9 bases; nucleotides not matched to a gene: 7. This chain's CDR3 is CASSYGVTGGIQYF. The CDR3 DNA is TGTGCCAGCAGTTACGGTGTCACGGGGGGCATTCAGTACTTC.